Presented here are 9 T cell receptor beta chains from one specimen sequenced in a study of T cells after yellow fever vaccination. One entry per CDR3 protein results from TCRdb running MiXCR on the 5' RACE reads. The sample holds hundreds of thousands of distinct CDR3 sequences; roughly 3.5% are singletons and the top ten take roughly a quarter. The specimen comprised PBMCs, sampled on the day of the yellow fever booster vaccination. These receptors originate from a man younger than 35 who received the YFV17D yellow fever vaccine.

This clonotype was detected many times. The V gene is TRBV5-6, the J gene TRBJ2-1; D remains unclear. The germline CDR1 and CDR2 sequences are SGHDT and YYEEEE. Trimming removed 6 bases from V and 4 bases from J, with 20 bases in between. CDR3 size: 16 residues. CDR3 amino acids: CASNRRRIIGYNEQFF. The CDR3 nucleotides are TGTGCCAGCAACCGACGTAGGATCATAGGATACAATGAGCAGTTCTTC.

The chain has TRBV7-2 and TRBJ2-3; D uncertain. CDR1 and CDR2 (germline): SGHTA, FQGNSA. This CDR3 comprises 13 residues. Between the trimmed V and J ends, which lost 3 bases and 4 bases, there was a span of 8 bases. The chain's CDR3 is CASSLNPPDTQYF. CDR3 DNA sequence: TGTGCCAGCAGCTTGAACCCCCCAGATACGCAGTATTTT.

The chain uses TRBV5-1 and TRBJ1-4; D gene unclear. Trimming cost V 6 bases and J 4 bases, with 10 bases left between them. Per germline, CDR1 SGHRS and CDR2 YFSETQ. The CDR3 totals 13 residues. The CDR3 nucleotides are TGCGCCAGCACCGAGGGAATTAATGAAAAACTGTTTTTT. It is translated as CASTEGINEKLFF.

CDR3 protein: CAWSHGGSADTQYF. The CDR3 region has the DNA TGTGCCTGGAGTCATGGGGGCTCGGCAGATACGCAGTATTTT. The rearrangement joins TRBV30 to TRBJ2-3, with D perhaps matching TRBD1 (6 bases). V lost 2 bases to trimming and J lost 4 bases, with 13 bases between them. The CDR3 runs 14 residues. The germline V gene encodes CDR1 GTSNPN and CDR2 SVGIG (reference sequence).

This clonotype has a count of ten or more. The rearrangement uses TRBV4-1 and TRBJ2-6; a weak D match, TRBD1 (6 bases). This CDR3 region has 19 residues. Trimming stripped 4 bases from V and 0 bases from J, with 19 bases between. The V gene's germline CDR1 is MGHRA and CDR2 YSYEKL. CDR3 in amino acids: CASSLRAPGVDSGANVLTF. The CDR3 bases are TGCGCCAGCAGCCTTAGGGCTCCAGGGGTCGACTCTGGGGCCAACGTCCTGACTTTC.

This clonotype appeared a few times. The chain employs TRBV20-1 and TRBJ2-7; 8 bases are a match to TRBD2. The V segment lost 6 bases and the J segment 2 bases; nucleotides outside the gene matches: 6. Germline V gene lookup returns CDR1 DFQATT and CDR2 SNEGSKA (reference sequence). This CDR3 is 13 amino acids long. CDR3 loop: CSAASGGTYEQYV. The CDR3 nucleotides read TGCAGTGCCGCAAGCGGGGGAACCTACGAGCAGTACGTC.

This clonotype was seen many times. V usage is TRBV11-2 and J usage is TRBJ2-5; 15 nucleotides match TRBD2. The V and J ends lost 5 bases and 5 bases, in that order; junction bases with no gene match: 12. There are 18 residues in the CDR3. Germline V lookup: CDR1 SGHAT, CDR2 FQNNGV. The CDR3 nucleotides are TGTGCCAGCAGCCCCAAGAGGACTAGCGGGGGGGCCCCGGAGACCCAGTACTTC. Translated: CASSPKRTSGGAPETQYF. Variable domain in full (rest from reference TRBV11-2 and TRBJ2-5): EAGVAQSPRYKIIEKRQSVAFWCNPISGHATLYWYQQILGQGPKLLIQFQNNGVVDDSQLPKDRFSAERLKGVDSTLKIQPAKLEDSAVYLCASSPKRTSGGAPETQYFGPGTRLLVL.

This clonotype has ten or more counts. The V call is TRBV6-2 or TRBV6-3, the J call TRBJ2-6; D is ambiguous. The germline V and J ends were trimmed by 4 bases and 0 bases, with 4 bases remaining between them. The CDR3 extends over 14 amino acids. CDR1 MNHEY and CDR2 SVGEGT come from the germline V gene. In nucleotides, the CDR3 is TGTGCCAGCAGTTGGGACTCTGGGGCCAACGTCCTGACTTTC. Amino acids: CASSWDSGANVLTF.

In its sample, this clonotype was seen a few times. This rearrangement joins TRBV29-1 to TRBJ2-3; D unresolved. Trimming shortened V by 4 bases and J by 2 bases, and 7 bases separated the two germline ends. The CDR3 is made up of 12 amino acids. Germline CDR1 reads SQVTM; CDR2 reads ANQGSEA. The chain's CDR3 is CSVGVLTDTQYF. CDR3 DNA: TGCAGCGTTGGGGTCCTCACAGATACGCAGTATTTT.